This is a list of T cell receptor beta chains from one sample in a study of T cells after yellow fever vaccination. MiXCR, applied by TCRdb to the 5' RACE reads, yields one record per CDR3 protein. The data hold around 26,000 distinct CDR3 sequences, with about 3.2% observed a single time. The source material was PBMCs, either bulk or a sorted T-cell subset (CD4+, CD8+, memory, or dextramer-sorted; not recorded which), sampled 35 to 50 days after the first yellow fever vaccination. These receptors came from a man between 18 and 29 years old who received the YFV17D yellow fever vaccine. Both conserved end residues are part of each CDR3. D genes are given only for firm matches. Clone size, where shown, is once, few, many, or a class for clones that have expanded.

>NA|TRBV6-1|many|TRBJ1-1
CASSEFRDDTEAFF
TGTGCCAGCAGTGAATTCCGGGACGACACTGAAGCTTTCTTT
>TRBD1|TRBV7-9|many|TRBJ1-5
CASSRQGNQPQHF
TGTGCCAGCAGCCGACAGGGGAATCAGCCCCAGCATTTT
>NA|TRBV9|NA|TRBJ1-1
CASRVDPGGTEAFF
TGTGCCAGCAGGGTAGACCCGGGGGGCACTGAAGCTTTCTTT
>TRBD2|TRBV20-1|medium-sized|TRBJ2-3
CSAASGGSTDTQYF
TGCAGTGCTGCTAGCGGGGGGTCCACAGATACGCAGTATTTT
>NA|TRBV5-1|many|TRBJ2-6
CASRLRSGANVLTF
TGCGCCAGCAGATTGAGGTCCGGGGCCAACGTCCTGACTTTC
>TRBD1|TRBV6-1|many|TRBJ1-6
CASSQDRGINSPLHF
TGTGCCAGCAGTCAAGACAGGGGAATCAATTCACCCCTCCACTTT
>TRBD1|TRBV5-4|many|TRBJ2-1
CASSWGTAPGNEQFF
TGTGCCAGCAGCTGGGGGACAGCCCCTGGCAATGAGCAGTTCTTC
>TRBD1|TRBV7-3|many|TRBJ1-1
CASSPRQGWDTEAFF
TGTGCCAGCAGCCCGAGACAGGGTTGGGACACTGAAGCTTTCTTT
>NA|TRBV29-1|many|TRBJ1-2
CSVGPGTNYNYGYTF
TGCAGCGTTGGCCCAGGGACGAACTATAACTATGGCTACACCTTC
>TRBD2|TRBV5-4|many|TRBJ2-3
CASRPSGGASDTQYF
TGTGCCAGCAGACCTAGCGGGGGGGCAAGTGATACGCAGTATTTT
>NA|TRBV12-3/TRBV12-4|many|TRBJ2-5
CASSNGRSSKYF
TGTGCCAGCAGTAACGGGCGAAGTAGCAAGTACTTC
>TRBD1|TRBV20-1|many|TRBJ2-5
CSAPPRGLPETQYF
TGCAGTGCCCCCCCCAGGGGGTTACCAGAGACCCAGTACTTC
>TRBD1|TRBV12-3/TRBV12-4|many|TRBJ1-2
CASSLGTGRGLSGYTF
TGTGCCAGCAGTTTAGGGACAGGAAGGGGTCTGAGTGGCTACACCTTC
>TRBD2|TRBV20-1|many|TRBJ2-3
CSAIDGTSGTDTQYF
TGCAGTGCTATAGATGGGACTAGCGGCACAGATACGCAGTATTTT
>NA|TRBV25-1|many|TRBJ2-7
CASRGFRGEQYF
TGTGCCAGCAGGGGCTTTAGGGGTGAGCAGTACTTC
>NA|TRBV30|NA|TRBJ1-2
CACEDPNYGYTF
TGTGCCTGTGAGGACCCCAACTATGGCTACACCTTC
>NA|TRBV7-2|many|TRBJ2-1
CASSLYWSSYNEQFF
TGTGCCAGCAGCCTCTATTGGAGCTCCTACAATGAGCAGTTCTTC
>TRBD2|TRBV3-1|many|TRBJ2-1
CASSQAGSGGSYNEQFF
TGTGCCAGCAGCCAGGCCGGCAGCGGGGGCTCCTACAATGAGCAGTTCTTC
>TRBD1|TRBV11-2|many|TRBJ1-2
CASSRDSNYGYTF
TGTGCCAGCAGTCGGGACAGTAACTATGGCTACACCTTC
>NA|TRBV2|many|TRBJ2-7
CASSEEVDSQYF
TGTGCCAGCAGTGAAGAGGTGGACAGCCAGTACTTC
>NA|TRBV12-3/TRBV12-4|many|TRBJ1-6
CASSSGTASSPLHF
TGTGCCAGCAGTTCCGGGACCGCGAGTTCACCCCTCCACTTT
>NA|TRBV11-2|many|TRBJ1-2
CASSPRVDYGYTF
TGTGCCAGCAGCCCACGGGTCGACTATGGCTACACCTTC
>TRBD2|TRBV4-3|medium-sized|TRBJ2-3
CASSQGWTSGGADTQYF
TGCGCCAGCAGCCAAGGCTGGACTAGCGGGGGCGCAGATACGCAGTATTTT
>TRBD1|TRBV5-1|many|TRBJ2-2
CASSRGTGGPGELFF
TGCGCCAGCAGCCGCGGGACAGGGGGCCCCGGGGAGCTGTTTTTT
>TRBD2|TRBV5-1|many|TRBJ2-5
CASSLAGGKETQYF
TGCGCCAGCAGCTTGGCCGGGGGGAAGGAGACCCAGTACTTC
>NA|TRBV19|few|TRBJ1-2
CASTQGYGYTF
TGTGCCAGTACACAGGGCTATGGCTACACCTTC
>NA|TRBV19|many|TRBJ1-1
CASSTPSSGSRNTEAFF
TGTGCCAGTAGTACCCCATCCTCCGGGAGCAGGAACACTGAAGCTTTCTTT
>NA|TRBV7-2|many|TRBJ2-3
CATALDIDTQYF
TGTGCCACAGCCCTAGATATAGATACGCAGTATTTT
>NA|TRBV27|many|TRBJ2-3
CASSFRPEDTQYF
TGTGCCAGCAGTTTCCGCCCCGAAGATACGCAGTATTTT
>TRBD1|TRBV14|many|TRBJ2-7
CASSLLGQTYEQYF
TGTGCCAGCTCCTTGTTGGGACAGACCTACGAGCAGTACTTC
>NA|TRBV25-1|many|TRBJ1-3
CASSFAGVTIYF
TGTGCCAGCAGCTTCGCCGGAGTCACCATATATTTT
>TRBD1|TRBV7-2|many|TRBJ1-2
CASSDKRTGGQLYGYTF
TGTGCCAGCAGCGACAAAAGGACAGGGGGCCAACTATATGGCTACACCTTC
>NA|TRBV7-8|many|TRBJ2-6
CASSLDWTGANVLTF
TGTGCCAGCAGCTTGGACTGGACCGGGGCCAACGTCCTGACTTTC
>TRBD1|TRBV6-1|many|TRBJ2-7
CASSEAPMTGSLYYEQYF
TGTGCCAGCAGTGAAGCACCCATGACAGGGTCCCTATACTACGAGCAGTACTTC
>NA|TRBV28|many|TRBJ1-5
CAAGSRTANSNQPQHF
TGTGCCGCCGGTAGCAGGACAGCGAATAGCAATCAGCCCCAGCATTTT
>NA|TRBV7-2|many|TRBJ1-2
CASSLPIANYGYTF
TGTGCCAGCAGCTTACCGATAGCTAACTATGGCTACACCTTC